A selection of T cell receptor beta chains follows, all from one sample in a study of blood T cell repertoires in COVID-19. Profiling relied on immunoSEQ multiplex PCR, and the TCRdb table lists in-frame clones only, not all of them. Of over 200,000 clones listed, 75% to 90% were seen once; the top ten hold about 2.5%. What was sequenced was peripheral blood. These receptors were taken from a woman aged 65 to 85 with active or convalescent COVID-19. CDR3s include the opening cysteine and the closing phenylalanine or tryptophan. The D gene is left open where the match is weak. Clone size is given for some rows only: seen once, a few or many times, or a class if the clone is expanded.

TRBV5-1	TRBJ2-5	TRBD1	-	TGCGCCAGCAGCTTGAATGCAGGGGGCGTACAAGAGACCCAGTACTTC	CASSLNAGGVQETQYF
TRBV4-1	TRBJ1-3	TRBD1	-	TGCGCCAGCAGCCTCTTGGGGGACAGCGGAAACACCATATATTTT	CASSLLGDSGNTIYF
TRBV27	TRBJ2-6	-	-	TGTGCCAGCAGTCCCTACCATCCGACTGGGGCCAACGTCCTGACTTTC	CASSPYHPTGANVLTF
TRBV14	TRBJ2-1	TRBD2	-	TGTGCCAGCAGCCAACTGGGGGGGTTAAGCCCTTACAATGAGCAGTTCTTC	CASSQLGGLSPYNEQFF
TRBV4-1	TRBJ1-3	-	few	TGCGCCAGCAGCCAAGAGAAGGGGGCTGGAAACACCATATATTTT	CASSQEKGAGNTIYF
TRBV5-1	TRBJ2-7	TRBD1	-	TGCGCCAGCAGCTTGGGCAGGGGGCGGGACGAGCAGTACTTC	CASSLGRGRDEQYF
TRBV4-3	TRBJ2-7	-	-	TGCGCCAGCAGCCAAGATGGGAGATCCCACGAGCAGTACTTC	CASSQDGRSHEQYF
TRBV28	TRBJ1-4	TRBD1	many	TGTGCCAGCAGACCCTTGCGGACAGGGAGATCAGGAAAACTGTTTTTT	CASRPLRTGRSGKLFF
TRBV29-1	TRBJ2-3	-	-	TGCAGCGTTTCTACAGGCACAGATACGCAGTATTTT	CSVSTGTDTQYF
TRBV6-5	TRBJ1-5	-	-	TGTGCCAGCAGGAGGAGTAGCAATCAGCCCCAGCATTTT	CASRRSSNQPQHF
TRBV2	TRBJ1-2	-	-	TGTGCCAGCAACGCCGACAGAGGAATTAACTATGGCTACACCTTC	CASNADRGINYGYTF
TRBV13	TRBJ1-1	-	-	TGTGCCAGCAGCTTAGAACAGGAATGGATTTGGACTGAAGCTTTCTTT	CASSLEQEWIWTEAFF
TRBV7-9	TRBJ1-2	TRBD1	-	TGTGCCAGCAGCTTAGCGCATCCGGGACAGCCCTACACCTTC	CASSLAHPGQPYTF
TRBV15	TRBJ1-5	-	-	TGTGCCACCAGCAGAGATATCTTAGGGGGTCAGCCCCAGCATTTT	CATSRDILGGQPQHF
TRBV7-9	TRBJ2-6	-	once	TGTGCCAGCAGCTTAATAGGGGCTGGGGCCAACGTCCTGACTTTC	CASSLIGAGANVLTF
TRBV6-5	TRBJ2-1	TRBD1	-	TGTGCCAGCATAAGACAGGGCGGACACAATGAGCAGTTCTTC	CASIRQGGHNEQFF
TRBV27	TRBJ2-2	TRBD1	-	TGTGCCAGCAGTCCCGACAGGGGGCACACCGGGGAGCTGTTTTTT	CASSPDRGHTGELFF
TRBV6-5	TRBJ1-3	-	-	TGTGCCAGCAGTTACTCGAGGGCGGGTGGAAACACCATATATTTT	CASSYSRAGGNTIYF
TRBV20-1	TRBJ1-1	-	-	TGCAGTGCTGAGGGAGACACTGAAGCTTTCTTT	CSAEGDTEAFF
TRBV5-1	TRBJ1-2	TRBD1	-	TGCGCCAGCAGCTTGGGACAGGGGAGGGGAGGCTACACCTTC	CASSLGQGRGGYTF
TRBV25-1	TRBJ2-7	-	-	TGTGCGGAGGGAAGATCATACTACGAGCAGTACTTC	CAEGRSYYEQYF
TRBV3-1/TRBV3-2	TRBJ1-6	TRBD1	-	TGTGCCAGCAGCTTACAGGGGGTGGGATTCTCACCCCTCCACTTT	CASSLQGVGFSPLHF
TRBV16	TRBJ1-2	TRBD1	-	TGTGCCAGCAGCCCAAGGACAGGGGGACATGGCTACACCTTC	CASSPRTGGHGYTF
TRBV9	TRBJ2-3	-	once	TGTGCCAGCAGCCCGTCGCGAGGAAGCGGGGCTCTTGGAGGGGGGGGCACAGATACGCAGTATTTT	CASSPSRGSGALGGGGTDTQYF
TRBV3-1/TRBV3-2	TRBJ1-3	TRBD1	-	TGTGCCAGCAGACCGACAGGGGATGGAAACACCATATATTTT	CASRPTGDGNTIYF
TRBV2	TRBJ2-7	TRBD1	-	TGTGCCAGCAGTGAATTAGGGACAGGGGGCGAGAAGCAGTACTTC	CASSELGTGGEKQYF
TRBV19	TRBJ1-5	TRBD1	-	TGTGCCAGTAGTATAGGTCGGCCCGGCGTCAGGGGGGGCAATCAGCCCCAGCATTTT	CASSIGRPGVRGGNQPQHF
TRBV19	TRBJ2-2	TRBD2	-	TGTGCCAGTTTAGCGGGACGGGGGACCGGGGAGCTGTTTTTT	CASLAGRGTGELFF
TRBV13	TRBJ2-2	-	-	TGTGCCAGCAGCCCGTTTGCGGGAACGAACACCGGGGAGCTGTTTTTT	CASSPFAGTNTGELFF
TRBV11-2	TRBJ2-7	-	-	TGTGCCAGCAGCTTAACAGCGGGTCGGCTCTCGAGATACGAGCAGTACTTC	CASSLTAGRLSRYEQYF
TRBV5-1	TRBJ2-6	TRBD1	-	TGCGCCAGCAGTAATACAGGGGCTGGGGCCAACGTCCTGACTTTC	CASSNTGAGANVLTF
TRBV3-1/TRBV3-2	TRBJ2-5	-	many	TGTGCCAGCAGCGCACAGGGTTGGATGGAGACCCAGTACTTC	CASSAQGWMETQYF
TRBV6-5	TRBJ2-7	-	once	TGTGCCAGCAGTATCCGGGACAGGGCGGGAGGGCAGTACTTC	CASSIRDRAGGQYF
TRBV19	TRBJ1-5	TRBD1	-	TGTGCCAGTACCCCTAACCTAGGACAGGGCAATCAGCCCCAGCATTTT	CASTPNLGQGNQPQHF
TRBV5-1	TRBJ2-3	TRBD1	-	TGCGCCAGCAGCACCCCAGACAGGGGGGGTACAGATACGCAGTATTTT	CASSTPDRGGTDTQYF
TRBV18	TRBJ1-1	-	-	TGTGCCAGCTCACCGGGGGGAGGGCTTCCTGAAGCTTTCTTT	CASSPGGGLPEAFF
TRBV7-6	TRBJ2-1	TRBD2	-	TGTGCCAGCAGCGGGCATAGCGGGGGGACCTACAATGAGCAGTTCTTC	CASSGHSGGTYNEQFF
TRBV27	TRBJ1-1	TRBD1	many	TGTGCCAGCAGTCTAAACGTCTTTATCAGGGGGGAATCTGAAGCTTTCTTT	CASSLNVFIRGESEAFF
TRBV14	TRBJ1-6	-	-	TGTGCCAGCAGCCCCCGGCGGCATTCACCCCTCCACTTT	CASSPRRHSPLHF
TRBV4-1	TRBJ1-4	TRBD1	-	TGCGCCAGCAGCCAAGACGCTCCCGGGACAGATAATGAAAAACTGTTTTTT	CASSQDAPGTDNEKLFF
TRBV14	TRBJ1-2	-	once	TGTGCCAGCAGCCAAGACCTACGAGGGAACTATGGCTACACCTTC	CASSQDLRGNYGYTF
TRBV7-9	TRBJ1-1	TRBD1	-	TGTGCCAGCAGCGGGGGACAGGGGAACACTGAAGCTTTCTTT	CASSGGQGNTEAFF
TRBV19	TRBJ2-1	-	-	TGTGCCACAACAGACGCCAGCTCCTACAATGAGCAGTTCTTC	CATTDASSYNEQFF
TRBV19	TRBJ2-6	TRBD1	-	TGTGCCAGTAGGGGGGCTTCGGGACAGGACTCTGGGGCCAACGTCCTGACTTTC	CASRGASGQDSGANVLTF
TRBV2	TRBJ1-2	TRBD1	-	TGTGCCAGCAACCTAGAACAGGGGAACTATGGCTACACCTTC	CASNLEQGNYGYTF
TRBV30	TRBJ2-5	TRBD2	-	TGTGCCTGGAGTCGTGCGGGAGGAGTTGGAGAGACCCAGTACTTC	CAWSRAGGVGETQYF
TRBV14	TRBJ2-2	TRBD2	-	TGTGCCAGCAGCCCACCGATGGGACTAGCGGGAGTGAGGGGTCCCGGGGAGCTGTTTTTT	CASSPPMGLAGVRGPGELFF
TRBV6-5	TRBJ1-1	-	-	TGTGCCAGCAGTTCCGGGCAGGCGGGGAACACTGAAGCTTTCTTT	CASSSGQAGNTEAFF
TRBV11-2	TRBJ2-2	-	-	TGTGCCAGCAGTTCGAGTGGGGGGGGCTTCCTCCGGGAGCTGTTTTTT	CASSSSGGGFLRELFF
TRBV29-1	TRBJ2-7	-	few	TGCAGCGTTTTCGCCGAGGTTGGAGGGGCCTCCTACGAGCAGTACTTC	CSVFAEVGGASYEQYF
TRBV5-1	TRBJ2-7	TRBD1	-	TGCGCCAGCAGCCCAACCCTCGGACAGGGGTCCTACGAGCAGTACTTC	CASSPTLGQGSYEQYF
TRBV10-2	TRBJ1-1	-	-	TGCGCCAGCAGATTCAACTCGAACACTGAAGCTTTCTTT	CASRFNSNTEAFF
TRBV10-3	TRBJ1-2	-	-	TGTGCCATCAGTGACACGGCGGGCCTTAACTATGGCTACACCTTC	CAISDTAGLNYGYTF